The present T cell receptor (beta chain) was sequenced within a study of T-cell memory formation after mild COVID-19. Study in general: The two donors had largely donor-specific TCR clusters. Study-wide findings and caveats: For second-wave clones that peaked at day 37, SARS-CoV-2 specificity went unverified. Among clones contracting day 15 to 85, CD4/CD8 was balanced, whereas later expanders leaned CD4+.

As to this clonotype: Its antigen is currently unknown.

This CDR3 is built from 14 residues. Per germline, CDR1 SGHTA and CDR2 FQGNSA. The V end lost 3 bases, the J end lost 8 bases, and 11 bases lay between the germline ends. The authors produced TCR alpha and TCR beta cDNA libraries with sample barcodes and UMIs by 5'RACE using constant-segment primers. Using its own MiXCR run on the 5' RACE reads, TCRdb lists one record per CDR3 protein. The table lists roughly 160,000 distinct CDR3 sequences, approximately 13% of them singletons, with approximately 3.3% in the top ten. The sequence was obtained from a young man who had mild COVID-19 (a few samples of this study predate the infection). Cell type and time point are not known. Sequenced sample: PBMCs or a T cell subset sorted from them (not recorded which). The gene calls are TRBV7-2 and TRBJ1-6; D possibly corresponds to TRBD1 (5 bases). CDR3 region: CASSLWGKDSPLHF. The CDR3 region has the DNA TGTGCCAGCAGCTTGTGGGGCAAAGATTCACCCCTCCACTTT. The full variable domain, in which reference TRBV7-2 and TRBJ1-6 provide the parts outside the CDR3, is GAGVSQSPSNKVTEKGKDVELRCDPISGHTALYWYRQSLGQGLEFLIYFQGNSAPDKSGLPSDRFSAERTGGSVSTLTIQRTQQEDSAVYLCASSLWGKDSPLHFGNGTRLTVT.